The 5 T cell receptor beta chains given below trace back to one sample, sequenced in a study of blood T cell repertoires in COVID-19. Measured with immunoSEQ multiplex PCR; TCRdb has only the in-frame clones, and not every one. The data show fewer than 120,000 clones, 72% seen once. Sequencing was performed on peripheral blood. The source is a woman aged 60 to 75 with acute or convalescent COVID-19.

This clone has just a few counts. This chain links TRBV27 with TRBJ2-7, with TRBD2 identical over 8 bases. Germline V gives CDR1 MNHEY, CDR2 SMNVEV (reference sequence). This CDR3 contains 15 residues. The junction had 13 bases not matched to a gene; V was cut back by 9 bases and J by 3 bases. The CDR3 nucleotides read TGTGCCAGGAACCCCGGCGGGGGGCTGTTCTACGAGCAGTACTTC. Translation gives CARNPGGGLFYEQYF.

The chain joins TRBV19 to TRBJ2-7; TRBD1 might be the D (5 bases). Per germline, CDR1 LNHDA and CDR2 SQIVND (reference sequence). V dropped 3 bases and J dropped 1 base, with 13 bases sitting between them. The CDR3 is 15 residues long. The CDR3 nucleotides are TGTGCCAGTAGTATTCGAGCACAGGAGTCCTACGAGCAGTACTTC. It is translated as CASSIRAQESYEQYF.

The gene calls are TRBV2 and TRBJ1-5; TRBD1 is a possible D gene (6 bases). Between the trimmed V and J ends, which lost 4 bases and 1 base, there was a span of 11 bases. The CDR3 contains 15 residues. CDR1 and CDR2 (germline): SNHLY, FYNNEI. The CDR3 here is CASSVQGVSNQPQHF. Written as DNA, the CDR3 is TGTGCCAGCAGTGTACAGGGCGTGAGCAATCAGCCCCAGCATTTT. Full variable domain (missing parts from reference TRBV2 and TRBJ1-5): EPEVTQTPSHQVTQMGQEVILRCVPISNHLYFYWYRQILGQKVEFLVSFYNNEISEKSEIFDDQFSVERPDGSNFTLKIRSTKLEDSAMYFCASSVQGVSNQPQHFGDGTRLSIL.

The rearrangement links TRBV5-1 to TRBJ1-2; 9 nucleotides match TRBD1. Germline V gene data show CDR1 as SGHRS and CDR2 as YFSETQ. Trimming at V came to 2 bases and at J to 3 bases, leaving 5 bases not matched to a gene. The CDR3 has 15 amino acids. CDR3 loop: CASSLGGQGDYGYTF. CDR3 DNA: TGCGCCAGCAGCTTAGGGGGACAGGGCGACTATGGCTACACCTTC.

The V and J genes are TRBV4-2 and TRBJ1-6; TRBD1 agrees at 11 bases. The CDR3 runs to 16 residues. Trimming took 1 base from V and 10 from J; bases not matched to a gene: 6. Germline-derived CDR1 and CDR2 are LGHNA and YNFKEQ. CDR3 in amino acids: CASSQGSGTGGSPLHF. DNA for the CDR3: TGTGCCAGCAGCCAAGGATCCGGGACAGGGGGATCACCCCTCCACTTT.